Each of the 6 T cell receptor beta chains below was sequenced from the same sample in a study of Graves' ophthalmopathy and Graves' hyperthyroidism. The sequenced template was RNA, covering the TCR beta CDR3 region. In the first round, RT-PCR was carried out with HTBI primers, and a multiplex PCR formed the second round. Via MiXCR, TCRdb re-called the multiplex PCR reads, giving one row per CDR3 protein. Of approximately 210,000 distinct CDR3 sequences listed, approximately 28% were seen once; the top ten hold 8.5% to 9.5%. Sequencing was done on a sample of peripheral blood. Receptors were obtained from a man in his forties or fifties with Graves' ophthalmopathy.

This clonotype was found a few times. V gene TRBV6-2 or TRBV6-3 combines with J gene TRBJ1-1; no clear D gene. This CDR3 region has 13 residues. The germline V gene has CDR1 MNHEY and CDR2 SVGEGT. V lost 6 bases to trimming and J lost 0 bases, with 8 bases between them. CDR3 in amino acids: CASRRTMNTEAFF. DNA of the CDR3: TGTGCCAGCAGGAGAACGATGAACACTGAAGCTTTCTTT.

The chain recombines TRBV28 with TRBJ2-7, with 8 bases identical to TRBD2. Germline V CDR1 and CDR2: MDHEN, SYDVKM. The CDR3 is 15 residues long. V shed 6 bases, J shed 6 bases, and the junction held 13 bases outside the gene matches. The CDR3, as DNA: TGTGCCAGCAGCCGACCGGGACTAGGGGCAGGCGAGCAGTACTTC. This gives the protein CASSRPGLGAGEQYF.

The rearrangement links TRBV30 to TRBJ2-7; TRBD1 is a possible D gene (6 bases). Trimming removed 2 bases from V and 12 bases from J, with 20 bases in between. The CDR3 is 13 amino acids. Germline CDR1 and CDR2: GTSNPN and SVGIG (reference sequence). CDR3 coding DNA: TGTGCCTGGAGTCTACAGGGTCCCCAAACCCTGTACTTC. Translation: CAWSLQGPQTLYF.

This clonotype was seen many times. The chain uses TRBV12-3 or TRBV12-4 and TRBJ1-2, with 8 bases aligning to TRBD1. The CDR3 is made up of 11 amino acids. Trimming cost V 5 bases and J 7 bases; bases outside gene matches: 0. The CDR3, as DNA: TGTGCCAGCAGTACAGGGGGTGGCTACACCTTC. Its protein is CASSTGGGYTF.

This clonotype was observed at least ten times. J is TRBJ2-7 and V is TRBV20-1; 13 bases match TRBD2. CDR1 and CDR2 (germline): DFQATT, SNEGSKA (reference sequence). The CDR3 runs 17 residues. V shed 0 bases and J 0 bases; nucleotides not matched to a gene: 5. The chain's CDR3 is CSARDYGTSGISYEQYF. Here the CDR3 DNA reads TGCAGTGCTAGAGATTACGGGACTAGCGGGATCTCCTACGAGCAGTACTTC.

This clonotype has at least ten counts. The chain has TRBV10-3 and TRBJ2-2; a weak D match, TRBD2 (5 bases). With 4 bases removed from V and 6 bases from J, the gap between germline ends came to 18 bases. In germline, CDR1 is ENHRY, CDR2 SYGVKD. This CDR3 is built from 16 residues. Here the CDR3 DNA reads TGTGCCATCAGTGGGGCTAGCAGGAGAGGCTCCGGGGAGCTGTTTTTT. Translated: CAISGASRRGSGELFF.